Each of the 17 T cell receptor beta chains below was sequenced from the same sample in a study of beta chain features in type 1 diabetes. The authors reverse transcribed all of the isolated RNA, so sequencing captured expressed TCRB transcripts. Only in-frame clones appear in the TCRdb table, and some are missing; sequencing was by immunoSEQ multiplex PCR. The sample includes fewer than 650,000 clones, roughly 15% of them seen just once. Sequencing input: naive CD4+ T cells from blood. The receptors come from a man between 18 and 29 years old in good health.

The rearrangement joins TRBV11-3 to TRBJ2-7; D is unclear. Germline values: CDR1 SGHNT, CDR2 YENEEA. The CDR3 covers 15 residues. V lost 1 base and J lost 0, with 10 bases in between. As DNA, the CDR3 is TGTGCCAGCAGCTTAGGGGGAAGCCTCTCCTACGAGCAGTACTTC. Translation: CASSLGGSLSYEQYF. Combining the CDR3 with reference TRBV11-3 and TRBJ2-7 gives the whole variable domain EAGVVQSPRYKIIEKKQPVAFWCNPISGHNTLYWYLQNLGQGPELLIRYENEEAVDDSQLPKDRFSAERLKGVDSTLKIQPAELGDSAVYLCASSLGGSLSYEQYFGPGTRLTVT.

CDR3 loop: CASSDRFRTIYF. The DNA for the CDR3 is TGTGCCAGCAGCGACCGATTCAGGACCATATATTTT. The chain recombines TRBV9 with TRBJ1-3; D ambiguous. V was cut by 3 bases and J by 10 bases, with 11 bases left in between. CDR1 and CDR2 from the germline V gene are SGDLS and YYNGEE. The CDR3 has 12 residues.

This clone turned up a few times. The V call is TRBV19, the J call TRBJ2-3; D not certain. Trimming stripped 5 bases from V and 4 bases from J, with 13 bases between. Germline lookup yields CDR1 LNHDA and CDR2 SQIVND (reference sequence). The CDR3 covers 14 residues. DNA for the CDR3: TGTGCCAGTAGTCGTCAAGGCAGATCAGATACGCAGTATTTT. This translates into CASSRQGRSDTQYF.

This clone was seen a handful of times. This rearrangement joins TRBV20-1 to TRBJ2-7; D perhaps matches TRBD1 (5 bases). CDR3 length: 11 residues. V was trimmed by 3 bases and J by 6 bases, leaving 9 bases between them. Germline-derived CDR1 and CDR2 are DFQATT and SNEGSKA (reference sequence). As DNA, the CDR3 is TGCAGTGCTAGGACAGAGGCCGAGCAGTACTTC. Translated, it gives CSARTEAEQYF.

As concerns this clone: This may be a read error, as it is one base from a much larger clone. The rearrangement uses TRBV5-5 and TRBJ2-5, with no clear D. The V end lost 4 bases, the J end lost 1 base, and 2 bases lay between the germline ends. The CDR3 has 11 amino acids. Germline CDR1 reads SGHKS; CDR2 reads YYEKEE (reference sequence). The CDR3 is CASSTQETQYF. In nucleotides, the CDR3 is TGTGCCAGCAGCACCCAAGAGACCCAGTACTTC.

The rearrangement uses TRBV7-9 and TRBJ1-2, with TRBD1 identical over 7 bases. This CDR3 comprises 15 residues. V lost 1 base to trimming and J lost 2 bases; unmatched junction nucleotides: 4. The germline gives CDR1 SEHNR, CDR2 FQNEAQ (reference sequence). The CDR3 DNA follows: TGTGCCAGCAGCTTAGATCCGGGACAGAACTATGGCTACACCTTC. Protein sequence: CASSLDPGQNYGYTF.

V gene TRBV14 combines with J gene TRBJ1-2; no reliable D call. The CDR3 has 14 amino acids. The V end was cut by 1 base, the J end by 5 bases, with 11 bases between. Germline V CDR1 and CDR2: SGHDN, FVKESK. The DNA for the CDR3 is TGTGCCAGCAGCCAAGTAGGCGGGCTGTATGGCTACACCTTC. Translating it yields CASSQVGGLYGYTF.

This clone was detected many times. The sample holds other DNA sequences that translate to the same CDR3. The CDR3 here is CASSPRETQYF. The CDR3 DNA follows: TGTGCCAGCTCACCACGGGAGACCCAGTACTTC. This chain connects TRBV18 to TRBJ2-5; unclear D gene. CDR3 length equals 11 residues. Germline CDR1 is KGHSH and CDR2 is LQKENI. The V end lost 1 base, the J end lost 5 bases, and 2 bases lay between the germline ends.

In its sample, this clone was seen a few times. The rearrangement uses TRBV5-4 and TRBJ2-3, with D possibly called TRBD1 or TRBD2 (6 bases each). Trimming stripped 2 bases from V and 3 bases from J, with 13 bases between. The CDR3 length is 15 residues. Germline values: CDR1 SGHNT, CDR2 YYREEE (reference sequence). In DNA, the CDR3 is TGTGCCAGCAGCTTTTGGCAGGGGAGGACAGATACGCAGTATTTT. Translation: CASSFWQGRTDTQYF.

There are a few counts of this clone. The chain has TRBV9 and TRBJ2-2, with 8 bases matching TRBD1. The CDR3 has 17 amino acids. CDR1 and CDR2 from the germline V gene are SGDLS and YYNGEE. V lost 3 bases, J lost 0 bases, and 7 bases stayed unmatched. The CDR3 region is CASSAKLGQANTGELFF. The CDR3 nucleotides are TGTGCCAGCAGCGCCAAGTTGGGACAGGCGAACACCGGGGAGCTGTTTTTT.

V usage is TRBV28 and J usage is TRBJ2-7; 7 bases are shared with TRBD1. After removal of 6 bases from V and 6 bases from J, the junction contained 11 bases not matched to a gene. The CDR3 runs to 14 residues. Per germline, CDR1 MDHEN and CDR2 SYDVKM. The CDR3 here is CASSPPGQSREQYF. CDR3 bases: TGTGCCAGCAGCCCACCGGGACAGTCCCGCGAGCAGTACTTC.

The chain is built from TRBV29-1 and TRBJ1-2; 9 bases map to TRBD1. The germline V gene has CDR1 SQVTM and CDR2 ANQGSEA. The CDR3 sequence is 14 residues long. J gave up 4 bases and V 3 bases, and 6 bases lay outside the gene matches. This CDR3 reads CSVDGTGKGYGYTF. The CDR3 DNA follows: TGCAGCGTTGACGGGACAGGGAAAGGCTATGGCTACACCTTC.

This clone came up once. The V and J genes are TRBV9 and TRBJ2-1; 8 bases align to TRBD2. This CDR3 comprises 16 residues. Trimming removed 1 base from V and 6 bases from J; junction bases left unmatched: 9. Germline CDR1 is SGDLS and CDR2 is YYNGEE. CDR3 sequence: CASSVRRTSRFNEQFF. Written as DNA, the CDR3 is TGTGCCAGCAGCGTACGTCGGACTAGCCGGTTCAATGAGCAGTTCTTC.

The genes are TRBV9 and TRBJ2-7; D perhaps matches TRBD2 (5 bases). Germline assignment: CDR1 SGDLS and CDR2 YYNGEE. V was trimmed by 0 bases and J by 8 bases, leaving 12 bases between them. This CDR3 is 13 amino acids long. CDR3 coding DNA: TGTGCCAGCAGCGTAGAGGCGGAGGAGCAGCAGTACTTC. Translating gives CASSVEAEEQQYF.

J is TRBJ1-1 and V is TRBV7-6, with TRBD1 as a possible D gene (6 bases). The CDR3 contains 15 residues. Trimming left V 0 bases short and J 6 bases short, with 14 bases between. CDR1 SGHVS and CDR2 FNYEAQ come from the germline V gene. The CDR3 coding sequence is TGTGCCAGCAGCTTAGCACCGGGGGCAAGGGCTGAAGCTTTCTTT. Translation: CASSLAPGARAEAFF.

CDR3 loop: CASSYSRPRAGNTIYF. CDR3 in DNA: TGTGCCAGCAGTTACTCGAGACCCAGGGCTGGAAACACCATATATTTT. V usage is TRBV6-5 and J usage is TRBJ1-3; maybe TRBD1 (5 bases). CDR3 length: 16 amino acids. V lost 0 bases and J lost 2, with 11 bases in between. Germline assignment: CDR1 MNHEY and CDR2 SVGAGI.

V gene TRBV5-6 combines with J gene TRBJ2-3; 10 bases agree with TRBD1. CDR1 is SGHDT and CDR2 is YYEEEE in the germline V gene. J gave up 2 bases and V 6 bases, and 12 bases lay outside the gene matches. The CDR3 is 17 amino acids. CDR3 DNA sequence: TGTGCCAGCACGCCGTACCCGGGACAGGGGAACACAGATACGCAGTATTTT. It encodes CASTPYPGQGNTDTQYF. Variable domain in full (rest from reference TRBV5-6 and TRBJ2-3): DAGVTQSPTHLIKTRGQQVTLRCSPKSGHDTVSWYQQALGQGPQFIFQYYEEEERQRGNFPDRFSGHQFPNYSSELNVNALLLGDSALYLCASTPYPGQGNTDTQYFGPGTRLTVL.